One and the same sample provided the 26 T cell receptor beta chains below, sequenced in a study of CD8 T cells in Susac syndrome (dated by TCRdb to between 2019 and 2020). Library generation was performed with the immunoSEQ multiplex PCR assay. RNA was extracted using the RNeasy kit, and about 0.5 to 1 microgram was reverse transcribed with random hexamers. In-frame beta chains were kept once TCRdb had trimmed the public reads at Q25 with fastp and called clones with MiXCR. Each CDR3 protein gets just one entry, which takes the most common genes and DNA from the rows behind it. In all, the sample holds approximately 180,000 distinct CDR3 sequences, and approximately 96% of those were seen once. The ten largest clones capture about 0.093% of the sample. The specimen sequenced was CD4+ T cells from PBMCs. These TCRs come from a human donor with multiple sclerosis.

This chain joins TRBV29-1 and TRBJ2-1; D unresolved. The CDR3 sequence is 12 residues long. V gave up 4 bases and J gave up 3 bases, with 7 bases separating them. Per germline, CDR1 SQVTM and CDR2 ANQGSEA. CDR3 amino acids: CSVGGFYNEQFF. The CDR3 nucleotides are TGCAGCGTTGGAGGCTTCTACAATGAGCAGTTCTTC.

The V gene is TRBV7-2, the J gene TRBJ1-5, with D hard to call. In germline, CDR1 is SGHTA, CDR2 FQGNSA. With 0 bases removed from V and 5 bases from J, the gap between germline ends came to 8 bases. The CDR3 is 14 amino acids. The CDR3 coding sequence is TGTGCCAGCAGCTTAGCGGGCTATGATCAGCCCCAGCATTTT. This translates into CASSLAGYDQPQHF.

The rearrangement joins TRBV15 to TRBJ2-7; 9 bases align to TRBD1. The trim removed 0 bases at V and 0 bases at J, leaving 6 bases unmatched. CDR3 length: 17 residues. The germline CDR1 and CDR2 sequences are LNHNV and YYDKDF (reference sequence). CDR3 region: CATSREAGTGLSYEQYF. CDR3 coding DNA: TGTGCCACCAGCAGAGAAGCAGGGACAGGGCTCTCCTACGAGCAGTACTTC.

The chain recombines TRBV6-5 with TRBJ2-7, with 12 positions matching TRBD1. The ends lost 2 bases at V and 7 bases at J; junction bases unmatched: 6. The germline gives CDR1 MNHEY, CDR2 SVGAGI. This CDR3 contains 15 residues. CDR3 sequence: CASSYHRDRGQEQYF. CDR3 in DNA: TGTGCCAGCAGTTACCACCGGGACAGGGGGCAAGAGCAGTACTTC.

The rearrangement joins TRBV2 to TRBJ2-3; D is unclear. The V and J ends lost 3 bases and 9 bases respectively, with 13 bases between them. This CDR3 is built from 13 residues. Germline V gene lookup returns CDR1 SNHLY and CDR2 FYNNEI. CDR3 nucleotides: TGTGCCAGCAGTGATGAGGCCGCATCAACGCAGTATTTT. Encoded protein: CASSDEAASTQYF.

The DNA for the CDR3 is TGTGCCAGCAGTCCCCTGGGTTGGCAGCCCCAGCATTTT. Translating gives CASSPLGWQPQHF. The genes are TRBV28 and TRBJ1-5; D uncertain. The CDR3 has 13 amino acids. In germline, CDR1 is MDHEN, CDR2 SYDVKM. The ends were cut back, 5 bases at V and 7 bases at J, with 12 bases in the middle.

The chain recombines TRBV7-2 with TRBJ2-1; D unclear. This CDR3 comprises 15 residues. Per the germline V gene, CDR1 is SGHTA and CDR2 is FQGNSA. V lost 1 base and J lost 6, with 13 bases in between. CDR3 DNA sequence: TGTGCCAGCAGCTTAGAGAGCTCCGGCCTCAATGAGCAGTTCTTC. Translating gives CASSLESSGLNEQFF.

As regards this clonotype: At one end the junction does not follow the germline gene, possibly because of a read error. This rearrangement joins TRBV2 to TRBJ1-2; D is possibly TRBD1 (5 bases). The CDR3 is 12 residues long. Germline V gene sequence: CDR1 SNHLY, CDR2 FYNNEI. The CDR3 region has the DNA TGTGCCAGCAACACACGAGGGGCGGAAGGCGCCTTC. It specifies CASNTRGAEGAF.

This chain joins TRBV29-1 and TRBJ1-2; no clear D. This CDR3 contains 13 residues. From germline, CDR1 is SQVTM and CDR2 ANQGSEA. The V end lost 0 bases, the J end lost 5 bases, and 10 bases lay between the germline ends. CDR3 in amino acids: CSVEDSLSYGYTF. CDR3 in DNA: TGCAGCGTTGAAGATTCCCTCTCTTATGGCTACACCTTC.

J is TRBJ1-1 and V is TRBV29-1; D is perhaps TRBD1 (5 bases). The germline V and J ends were trimmed by 7 bases and 2 bases, with 20 bases remaining between them. The CDR3 is made up of 15 amino acids. Per the germline V gene, CDR1 is SQVTM and CDR2 is ANQGSEA. The CDR3 nucleotides are TGCAGCGCCGATGGGGGGGGTACTCGTAACACTGAAGCTTTCTTT. Translating it yields CSADGGGTRNTEAFF.

This sequence joins TRBV20-1 and TRBJ1-5; 11 positions match TRBD1. In germline, CDR1 is DFQATT, CDR2 SNEGSKA (reference sequence). With 4 bases clipped from V and 11 bases from J, the junction kept 13 bases outside the gene matches. This CDR3 region has 15 residues. This CDR3 reads CSAMPGQGVWAAQHF. For the CDR3, the DNA is TGCAGTGCTATGCCGGGACAGGGGGTTTGGGCAGCCCAGCATTTT.

This chain uses TRBV20-1 with TRBJ1-6; no definite D call. The CDR3 is made up of 11 amino acids. Germline loops: CDR1 DFQATT, CDR2 SNEGSKA (reference sequence). Trimming stripped 1 base from V and 9 bases from J, with 4 bases between. The CDR3 DNA sequence: TGCAGTGCTAGAGTGGGTTCACCCCTCCACTTT. As protein: CSARVGSPLHF.

Only one count was recorded for this clonotype. V usage is TRBV29-1 and J usage is TRBJ1-4, with D possibly being TRBD1 (5 bases). Per germline, CDR1 SQVTM and CDR2 ANQGSEA. CDR3 size: 14 residues. Trimming cost V 4 bases and J 8 bases, with 17 bases left between them. This chain's CDR3 is CSVGRGARDEKLFF. The CDR3 DNA sequence: TGCAGCGTTGGCCGAGGGGCGAGAGACGAAAAACTGTTTTTT.

CDR3 sequence reads: CAIPDRAVETQYF. The DNA of the CDR3 is TGTGCCATCCCGGACCGGGCGGTCGAGACCCAGTACTTC. V and J are TRBV19 and TRBJ2-5; D is unresolved. V was clipped by 10 bases and J by 5 bases, with 17 bases between them. The germline gives CDR1 LNHDA, CDR2 SQIVND (reference sequence). The CDR3 runs 13 residues.

This clonotype was observed a few times. The chain links TRBV28 to TRBJ1-5, with 7 bases aligning to TRBD1. The CDR3 length is 14 residues. The germline gives CDR1 MDHEN, CDR2 SYDVKM. V lost 3 bases and J lost 4; bases outside the gene matches: 3. The CDR3 bases are TGTGCCAGCAGTTTCGGGACAGCAAATCAGCCCCAGCATTTT. This sequence encodes CASSFGTANQPQHF.

This chain uses TRBV3-1 with TRBJ1-5; TRBD1 matches at 10 bases. From germline, CDR1 is LGHDT and CDR2 YNNKEL (reference sequence). This CDR3 region has 15 residues. With 5 bases clipped from V and 4 bases from J, the junction kept 5 bases outside the gene matches. The CDR3, as DNA: TGTGCCAGCAGCGCGGACAGGGGGATGAATCAGCCCCAGCATTTT. This gives the protein CASSADRGMNQPQHF.

V gene TRBV5-4 combines with J gene TRBJ2-1, with a tentative D call TRBD2 (7 bases). Germline-derived CDR1 and CDR2 are SGHNT and YYREEE (reference sequence). Trimming cost V 3 bases and J 4 bases, with 17 bases left between them. CDR3 length: 16 residues. DNA of the CDR3: TGTGCCAGCAGCTCACGAGGGGGGGCTCTGTACAATGAGCAGTTCTTC. The encoded protein is CASSSRGGALYNEQFF. The full variable domain, completed using reference TRBV5-4 and TRBJ2-1, is ETGVTQSPTHLIKTRGQQVTLRCSSQSGHNTVSWYQQALGQGPQFIFQYYREEENGRGNFPPRFSGLQFPNYSSELNVNALELDDSALYLCASSSRGGALYNEQFFGPGTRLTVL.

V and J are TRBV20-1 and TRBJ2-3; a possible D gene is TRBD1 (6 bases). The germline CDR1 and CDR2 sequences are DFQATT and SNEGSKA (reference sequence). This CDR3 region has 13 residues. V lost 6 bases, J lost 2 bases, and 12 bases lay in between. DNA for the CDR3: TGCAGTGCAAAGAGGACAGACACAGATACGCAGTATTTT. It is translated as CSAKRTDTDTQYF.

The chain is built from TRBV29-1 and TRBJ1-2; weak D call: TRBD1 (5 bases). Germline values: CDR1 SQVTM, CDR2 ANQGSEA. The CDR3 consists of 12 residues. The ends were cut back, 5 bases at V and 4 bases at J, with 11 bases in the middle. The CDR3 DNA reads TGCAGCGTTCGGGACTCTAGCTATGGCTACACCTTC. It translates to CSVRDSSYGYTF.

V is TRBV7-8 and J is TRBJ1-3, with 7 bases matching TRBD1. This CDR3 is 15 amino acids long. The germline gives CDR1 SGHVS, CDR2 FQNEAQ. The J segment lost 4 bases and the V segment lost 8 bases, leaving 11 bases of the junction unmatched. CDR3 amino acids: CASGTMTGTGNTIYF. The CDR3 bases are TGTGCCAGCGGGACGATGACAGGGACGGGAAACACCATATATTTT.

The rearrangement joins TRBV27 to TRBJ2-3; 7 nucleotides align to TRBD1. The length of the CDR3 is 16 residues. With V trimmed by 5 bases and J by 3 bases, 11 bases remained unmatched. Germline CDR1 MNHEY, CDR2 SMNVEV (reference sequence). CDR3 DNA sequence: TGTGCCAGCAGTCCTCGACAGGGTCTCCTAACAGATACGCAGTATTTT. It specifies CASSPRQGLLTDTQYF.

V gene TRBV15 combines with J gene TRBJ2-3, with TRBD1 as a possible D gene (5 bases). Per the germline V gene, CDR1 is LNHNV and CDR2 is YYDKDF (reference sequence). The CDR3 covers 18 residues. Trimming took off 0 bases at V and 4 bases at J, with 20 bases between the two ends. The CDR3 DNA follows: TGTGCCACCAGCAGAGATCTAGGTCGGCAGGGAATGCCAGATACGCAGTATTTT. It encodes CATSRDLGRQGMPDTQYF.

CDR3 in DNA: TGTGCCAGCAGGGAGACAGGAGTCTATGGCTACACCTTC. Translated: CASRETGVYGYTF. The J gene is TRBJ1-2, the V gene TRBV2; the D gene is possibly TRBD1 (6 bases). CDR1 is SNHLY and CDR2 is FYNNEI in the germline V gene. The CDR3 contains 13 residues. V lost 6 bases and J 4 bases, leaving 12 bases between the germline ends.

J is TRBJ2-3 and V is TRBV9, with a weak D call TRBD1 (5 bases). Per the germline V gene, CDR1 is SGDLS and CDR2 is YYNGEE. The CDR3 spans 14 residues. The ends were cut back, 4 bases at V and 3 bases at J, with 12 bases in the middle. The CDR3 loop reads CASSTQGSTDTQYF. As DNA, the CDR3 is TGTGCCAGCAGCACTCAGGGCAGTACAGATACGCAGTATTTT.

The rearrangement uses TRBV10-3 and TRBJ1-1; D perhaps matches TRBD1 (5 bases). Between the trimmed V and J ends, which lost 7 bases and 7 bases, there was a span of 25 bases. CDR1 is ENHRY and CDR2 is SYGVKD in the germline V gene. The CDR3 loop spans 16 amino acids. In DNA, the CDR3 is TGTGCCATCACTGATCAGTTGTCCAGGGAGGGTAGTGAAGCTTTCTTT. Translation: CAITDQLSREGSEAFF.

The chain uses TRBV18 and TRBJ2-7; D call uncertain. V shed 1 base and J shed 0 bases, with 7 bases lying between them. This CDR3 is 14 amino acids long. Germline CDR1 KGHSH, CDR2 LQKENI. CDR3: CASSPLSSSYEQYF. The CDR3 DNA reads TGTGCCAGCTCACCACTCAGTAGCTCCTACGAGCAGTACTTC.